The 17 T cell receptor beta chains reported below all come from one sample, sequenced in a study of preoperative IRX-2 immunotherapy in early breast cancer. Treatment reported: preoperative locoregional IRX-2 cytokine immunotherapy. Produced via immunoSEQ multiplex PCR; TCRdb's table is partial and in-frame only. Of under 35,000 clones in the sample, 82% were seen once. Sample collection was performed from a patient treated with IRX-2 immunotherapy. The receptors derive from a human donor with breast cancer.

This sequence joins TRBV2 and TRBJ1-3; D unresolved. CDR3 length: 14 residues. Germline CDR1 reads SNHLY; CDR2 reads FYNNEI. Trimming removed 5 bases at V and 4 bases at J, with 12 bases between. CDR3 bases: TGTGCCAGCAGTCCGATTCTCAGCGGAAACACCATATATTTT. Protein product: CASSPILSGNTIYF.

This sequence joins TRBV7-7 and TRBJ1-2; maybe TRBD1 (6 bases). This CDR3 comprises 15 residues. The V and J ends lost 6 bases and 0 bases respectively, with 14 bases between them. Germline values: CDR1 SSHAT, CDR2 FNYEAQ (reference sequence). For the CDR3, the DNA is TGTGCCAGCAGGACAGGCGCTGATCCTAACTATGGCTACACCTTC. Protein product: CASRTGADPNYGYTF. Full variable domain (missing parts from reference TRBV7-7 and TRBJ1-2): GAGVSQSPRYKVTKRGQDVTLRCDPISSHATLYWYQQALGQGPEFLTYFNYEAQPDKSGLPSDRFSAERPEGSISTLTIQRTEQRDSAMYRCASRTGADPNYGYTFGSGTRLTVV.

The chain employs TRBV28 and TRBJ1-2, with unresolved D. The CDR3 consists of 13 residues. Germline CDR1 MDHEN, CDR2 SYDVKM. Deletions cut 7 bases from V and 1 base from J, with 10 bases between. CDR3 protein: CASTWGFNYGYTF. The CDR3 DNA reads TGTGCCAGCACTTGGGGATTTAACTATGGCTACACCTTC.

The chain joins TRBV7-2 to TRBJ1-6; no clear D gene. The CDR3 loop spans 13 amino acids. V was cut by 0 bases and J by 10 bases, with 7 bases left in between. Germline CDR1 and CDR2: SGHTA and FQGNSA. Written as DNA, the CDR3 is TGTGCCAGCAGCTTAGCTTTGGAATCACCCCTCCACTTT. Its translation: CASSLALESPLHF.

The chain uses TRBV19 and TRBJ1-5; D might be TRBD1 (5 bases). This CDR3 has 14 amino acids. The germline gives CDR1 LNHDA, CDR2 SQIVND (reference sequence). The germline V and J ends were trimmed by 5 bases and 7 bases, with 15 bases remaining between them. Written as DNA, the CDR3 is TGTGCCAGTAGTGCCCGGGGGTTTGAACAGCCCCAGCATTTT. Its translation is CASSARGFEQPQHF.

This chain joins TRBV5-1 and TRBJ1-2, with D perhaps matching TRBD1 (6 bases). This CDR3 contains 15 residues. Between the trimmed V and J ends, which lost 5 bases and 2 bases, there was a span of 16 bases. From germline, CDR1 is SGHRS and CDR2 YFSETQ. The CDR3 protein is CASSAAGGENYGYTF. The CDR3 coding sequence is TGCGCCAGCAGTGCCGCGGGGGGCGAAAACTATGGCTACACCTTC.

The chain uses TRBV7-1 and TRBJ2-1, with a weak D call TRBD2 (5 bases). TRBV7-1 is an ORF for which the function is uncertain. The CDR3 is made up of 15 amino acids. V was clipped by 4 bases and J by 10 bases, with 20 bases between them. CDR3 bases: TGTGCCAGCAGCTTATGGGGTAGCGCAAATGACGAGCAGTTCTTC. Translating gives CASSLWGSANDEQFF.

The sample holds one count of this clone. The chain recombines TRBV18 with TRBJ1-1; D is ambiguous. V lost 0 bases, J lost 8 bases, and 7 bases lay in between. Germline CDR1 is KGHSH and CDR2 is LQKENI. There are 12 residues in the CDR3. In DNA form, the CDR3 reads TGTGCCAGCTCACCACCGGGAGGAGAAGCTTTCTTT. Its protein product is CASSPPGGEAFF.

This clone turned up a few times. The chain joins TRBV28 to TRBJ2-3; D tentatively reads TRBD1 or TRBD2 (5 bases each). The CDR3 has 16 amino acids. The germline CDR1 and CDR2 sequences are MDHEN and SYDVKM. V lost 4 bases to trimming and J lost 2 bases, with 16 bases between them. The CDR3 protein is CASSSTSGTDTDTQYF. The DNA of the CDR3 is TGTGCCAGCAGTTCAACCTCCGGGACGGACACAGATACGCAGTATTTT.

The chain links TRBV11-3 to TRBJ2-5, with unresolved D. The CDR3 spans 14 residues. V lost 5 bases and J lost 0, with 10 bases in between. Looked up from germline, CDR1 is SGHNT and CDR2 is YENEEA. CDR3 in amino acids: CASSMRQYQETQYF. CDR3 nucleotides: TGTGCCAGCAGCATGCGACAATACCAAGAGACCCAGTACTTC.

The rearrangement uses TRBV7-7 and TRBJ2-7; D might be TRBD2 (6 bases). The CDR3 loop spans 14 amino acids. Trimming shortened V by 6 bases and J by 2 bases, and 14 bases separated the two germline ends. Germline V CDR1 and CDR2: SSHAT, FNYEAQ (reference sequence). This chain's CDR3 is CASSLHAGPYEQYF. The DNA of the CDR3 is TGTGCCAGCAGTTTGCATGCGGGGCCCTACGAGCAGTACTTC.

This chain uses TRBV11-3 with TRBJ1-2; D is ambiguous. CDR1 SGHNT and CDR2 YENEEA come from the germline V gene. This CDR3 region has 14 residues. Trimming took 5 bases from V and 2 from J, leaving 12 bases between them. For the CDR3, the DNA is TGTGCCAGCAGCCCTGGCCTAAGGAACTATGGCTACACCTTC. Residues: CASSPGLRNYGYTF.

This chain joins TRBV7-5 and TRBJ2-1; no check of the table's D call, TRBD2, against the DNA was made. TRBV7-5 has pseudogene status. CDR3 size: 14 residues. Here the CDR3 reads CASTRLAGNNEQFF. As DNA, the CDR3 is TGTGCCAGCACCAGACTAGCGGGAAACAATGAGCAGTTCTTC.

This sequence joins TRBV6-8 and TRBJ1-1; no clear D gene. V lost 2 bases, J lost 0 bases, and 7 bases lay in between. Germline V gene sequence: CDR1 MNHGY, CDR2 SAAAGT. This CDR3 comprises 14 residues. The CDR3 DNA follows: TGTGCCAGCAGTTACCAGTACATGAACACTGAAGCTTTCTTT. Amino acids: CASSYQYMNTEAFF.

The chain is built from TRBV11-3 and TRBJ2-5; 9 nucleotides line up with TRBD2. The CDR3 loop spans 15 amino acids. J gave up 2 bases and V 5 bases, and 6 bases lay outside the gene matches. The V gene's germline CDR1 is SGHNT and CDR2 YENEEA. Here the CDR3 DNA reads TGTGCCAGCAGCCAAGGACTAGCGTTACAAGAGACCCAGTACTTC. Its translation is CASSQGLALQETQYF.

This chain uses TRBV1 with TRBJ1-1. TRBV1 is flagged as a pseudogene. The CDR3 has 22 residues. The chain's CDR3 is CASSQVLGWDMPRLHPNTEAFF. CDR3 DNA: TGCGCCAGCAGCCAAGTTTTGGGGTGGGATATGCCCCGATTACACCCGAACACTGAAGCTTTCTTT.

The V call is TRBV6-1, the J call TRBJ2-6, with 7 positions matching TRBD1. V was clipped by 0 bases and J by 2 bases; unmatched bases: 1. Germline CDR1 MNHNS, CDR2 SASEGT. The CDR3 length is 16 residues. The CDR3: CASSEADRAGANVLTF. CDR3 nucleotide sequence: TGTGCCAGCAGTGAAGCCGACAGGGCTGGGGCCAACGTCCTGACTTTC.